A selection of T cell receptor beta chains follows, all from one sample in a study of cytomegalovirus exposure and HLA in healthy donors. Clones were sequenced by immunoSEQ multiplex PCR, and TCRdb holds only the in-frame ones, with some missing. The data show nearly 110,000 clones, 81% seen once. The specimen was PBMCs. The receptors originated from a man aged 25-45 years in good health and CMV-seronegative. CDR3s include the opening cysteine and the closing phenylalanine or tryptophan.

cdr3_aa v_call
CASRWTGAGNQPQHF TRBV28
CASSHGGAPYEQYF TRBV11-3
CASSLRGEGEQYF TRBV7-3
CASSGGLAGPSTDTQYF TRBV2
CASSLKSTGTYEQYF TRBV13
CASSPLGTEKEKLFF TRBV7-9
CAITSGSYEQYF TRBV6-1
CASSSTPDPYNEQFF TRBV7-2
CASSYMTSGLSYEQYF TRBV6-5
CASSYSTAGGTGEQYF TRBV6-5
CASSQATGDYSYEQYF TRBV28
CASSVGTRRGGPETQYF TRBV9
CATSRKDRDESGELFF TRBV15
CAWTGTGGRRSPLHF TRBV30
CAWSTQGFSYNSPLHF TRBV30